The 27 T cell receptor beta chains below were found in one sample sequenced in a study of cytomegalovirus exposure and HLA in healthy donors. PCR was performed using 60 Vbeta and 13 Jbeta primers. TCRdb keeps only in-frame clones here, not all; method: immunoSEQ multiplex PCR. In the table there are 170,000 or so clones, roughly 79% of which are singletons. The sequenced material came from PBMCs. Receptors originate from a woman aged 45-60 years in good health and CMV-seropositive.

The chain joins TRBV7-2 to TRBJ1-2, with D maybe TRBD1 (5 bases). Germline CDR1 SGHTA, CDR2 FQGNSA. CDR3 length: 15 residues. V gave up 5 bases and J gave up 3 bases, with 16 bases separating them. The CDR3 DNA reads as TGTGCCAGCAGCGCCACGGGGGGAGAAGACTATGGCTACACCTTC. Residues: CASSATGGEDYGYTF.

The rearrangement uses TRBV6-6 and TRBJ1-3; D is possibly TRBD1 (5 bases). Trimming shortened V by 1 base and J by 3 bases, and 13 bases separated the two germline ends. Per the germline V gene, CDR1 is MNHNY and CDR2 is SVGAGI (reference sequence). The CDR3 loop spans 16 amino acids. The CDR3 region has the DNA TGTGCCAGCAGTTACTTGGGGGGGGTCGGTGGAAACACCATATATTTT. It encodes CASSYLGGVGGNTIYF.

This chain connects TRBV7-9 to TRBJ1-2; D is perhaps TRBD1 (5 bases). CDR3 length: 15 amino acids. Germline assignment: CDR1 SEHNR and CDR2 FQNEAQ (reference sequence). Trimming pared 1 base from V and 7 bases from J, leaving 16 bases between. DNA for the CDR3: TGTGCCAGCAGCTTAGACAGGTCCCGCGTGGTTGGCTACACCTTC. It encodes CASSLDRSRVVGYTF. Complete variable domain (other parts from reference TRBV7-9 and TRBJ1-2): DTGVSQNPRHKITKRGQNVTFRCDPISEHNRLYWYRQTLGQGPEFLTYFQNEAQLEKSRLLSDRFSAERPKGSFSTLEIQRTEQGDSAMYLCASSLDRSRVVGYTFGSGTRLTVV.

The chain has TRBV6-5 and TRBJ2-7; 7 positions agree with TRBD2. V shed 2 bases, J shed 2 bases, and the junction held 3 bases outside the gene matches. CDR1 is MNHEY and CDR2 is SVGAGI in the germline V gene. This CDR3 has 14 residues. CDR3 in DNA: TGTGCCAGCAGTTACGCGGCGGGGGCCTACGAGCAGTACTTC. This translates into CASSYAAGAYEQYF.

The rearrangement uses TRBV7-6 and TRBJ1-1; D call uncertain. Looked up from germline, CDR1 is SGHVS and CDR2 is FNYEAQ. CDR3 length: 13 amino acids. Trimming pared 4 bases from V and 1 base from J, leaving 7 bases between. The CDR3 is CASSSTENTEAFF. The CDR3 bases are TGTGCCAGCAGCTCTACAGAGAACACTGAAGCTTTCTTT.

This clone has more than one count but fewer than ten. V usage is TRBV4-2 and J usage is TRBJ1-2; TRBD1 is a possible D gene (6 bases). Trimming pared 0 bases from V and 0 bases from J, leaving 14 bases between. Per germline, CDR1 LGHNA and CDR2 YNFKEQ. The CDR3 is 17 residues long. CDR3 region: CASSQDSSAGANYGYTF. In nucleotides, the CDR3 is TGTGCCAGCAGCCAAGATTCGTCGGCAGGGGCTAACTATGGCTACACCTTC.

This clone was observed once. The V call is TRBV30, the J call TRBJ1-1, with unresolved D. Germline V lookup: CDR1 GTSNPN, CDR2 SVGIG (reference sequence). The CDR3 has 14 residues. V lost 2 bases and J 8 bases, leaving 18 bases between the germline ends. DNA of the CDR3: TGTGCCTGGAGTCGGTCACGGTATCCGGGGGAAGCTTTCTTT. Translation: CAWSRSRYPGEAFF.

This chain connects TRBV7-2 to TRBJ2-1; D is perhaps TRBD2 (5 bases). Germline assignment: CDR1 SGHTA and CDR2 FQGNSA. This CDR3 comprises 15 residues. The germline V and J ends were trimmed by 0 bases and 0 bases, with 6 bases remaining between them. The CDR3 sequence is CASSLAGSSYNEQFF. In DNA form, the CDR3 reads TGTGCCAGCAGCTTAGCTGGGAGCTCCTACAATGAGCAGTTCTTC.

This chain uses TRBV28 with TRBJ2-7, with 9 bases identical to TRBD1. Germline-derived CDR1 and CDR2 are MDHEN and SYDVKM. The CDR3 length is 14 residues. With 1 base clipped from V and 6 bases from J, the junction kept 4 bases outside the gene matches. CDR3 DNA: TGTGCCAGCAGTTTATCGGGACAGGGTCGCGAGCAGTACTTC. Protein product: CASSLSGQGREQYF. Based on the CDR3 plus reference TRBV28 and TRBJ2-7, the full variable domain is DVKVTQSSRYLVKRTGEKVFLECVQDMDHENMFWYRQDPGLGLRLIYFSYDVKMKEKGDIPEGYSVSREKKERFSLILESASTNQTSMYLCASSLSGQGREQYFGPGTRLTVT.

This clone was seen a single time. The gene calls are TRBV5-4 and TRBJ1-1; 7 nucleotides align to TRBD1. There are 13 residues in the CDR3. V lost 5 bases, J lost 6 bases, and 7 bases stayed unmatched. Germline lookup yields CDR1 SGHNT and CDR2 YYREEE (reference sequence). CDR3 region: CASRPKTGPEAFF. CDR3 DNA: TGTGCCAGCAGACCCAAGACAGGGCCTGAAGCTTTCTTT.

V usage is TRBV11-3 and J usage is TRBJ2-6; D uncertain. V was cut by 1 base and J by 0 bases, with 4 bases left in between. The CDR3 loop spans 15 amino acids. Germline CDR1 and CDR2: SGHNT and YENEEA. As DNA, the CDR3 is TGTGCCAGCAGCTTAGCTGTCTCTGGGGCCAACGTCCTGACTTTC. Protein product: CASSLAVSGANVLTF.

V and J are TRBV5-4 and TRBJ1-2; D not certain. The CDR3 contains 14 residues. Per the germline V gene, CDR1 is SGHNT and CDR2 is YYREEE (reference sequence). Between the trimmed V and J ends, which lost 4 bases and 4 bases, there was a span of 14 bases. The CDR3 nucleotides are TGTGCCAGCAGCCCGGCCCTAGCACGCTATGGCTACACCTTC. It translates to CASSPALARYGYTF.

This clone occurred many times. The rearrangement uses TRBV4-3 and TRBJ2-6, with D hard to call. The CDR3 is 14 residues long. Looked up from germline, CDR1 is LGHNA and CDR2 is YSLEER. The ends were cut back, 5 bases at V and 12 bases at J, with 17 bases in the middle. The CDR3 nucleotides are TGCGCCAGCAGCGTCGATAGTAGCCGAAGCGTCCTGACTTTC. This codes for CASSVDSSRSVLTF.

This clone appeared a single time. The chain links TRBV4-3 to TRBJ2-7; tentative D call: TRBD2 (6 bases). The V and J ends lost 1 base and 7 bases respectively, with 11 bases between them. The V gene's germline CDR1 is LGHNA and CDR2 YSLEER. This CDR3 region has 13 residues. The CDR3 loop is CASSQGKAGEQYF. DNA for the CDR3: TGCGCCAGCAGCCAAGGGAAGGCGGGAGAGCAGTACTTC.

The V call is TRBV7-2, the J call TRBJ2-5; weak D call: TRBD2 (7 bases). V was trimmed by 5 bases and J by 1 base, leaving 17 bases between them. CDR1 and CDR2 from the germline V gene are SGHTA and FQGNSA. The CDR3 extends over 16 amino acids. The DNA for the CDR3 is TGTGCCAGCAGCCCAAGGGGGGGAACTCCCCAAGAGACCCAGTACTTC. Its protein is CASSPRGGTPQETQYF.

This chain joins TRBV4-3 and TRBJ1-1, with 7 bases lining up with TRBD1. V shed 6 bases, J shed 7 bases, and the junction held 5 bases outside the gene matches. In germline, CDR1 is LGHNA, CDR2 YSLEER. This CDR3 is 12 amino acids long. The CDR3: CASRDRTNEAFF. The CDR3 DNA follows: TGCGCCAGCAGGGACAGGACAAATGAAGCTTTCTTT.

The rearrangement uses TRBV7-9 and TRBJ2-5; D possibly corresponds to TRBD2 (5 bases). CDR1 and CDR2 (germline): SEHNR, FQNEAQ (reference sequence). The CDR3 loop spans 14 amino acids. The V end lost 2 bases, the J end lost 5 bases, and 12 bases lay between the germline ends. The CDR3 DNA follows: TGTGCCAGCAGCTTATCTCGGGGTGAGGAGACCCAGTACTTC. This encodes CASSLSRGEETQYF.

CDR3 residues: CASRSSGGSSYNEQFF. The CDR3 nucleotides are TGTGCCAGCAGGTCTAGCGGGGGTAGCTCCTACAATGAGCAGTTCTTC. The chain carries TRBV7-2 and TRBJ2-1; 10 bases align to TRBD2. Germline values: CDR1 SGHTA, CDR2 FQGNSA. The CDR3 totals 16 residues. Unmatched junction bases numbered 5, after V lost 6 bases and J lost 0 bases.

The chain recombines TRBV27 with TRBJ2-1, with 10 bases identical to TRBD1. CDR3 length: 15 residues. Germline-derived CDR1 and CDR2 are MNHEY and SMNVEV (reference sequence). After removal of 3 bases from V and 6 bases from J, the junction contained 5 bases not matched to a gene. Here the CDR3 reads CASSFRDRGGNEQFF. The CDR3 region has the DNA TGTGCCAGCAGTTTCCGGGACAGGGGTGGCAATGAGCAGTTCTTC.

This chain uses TRBV19 with TRBJ2-1; tentatively, D is TRBD1 (6 bases). V shed 5 bases and J shed 9 bases, with 11 bases lying between them. CDR3 length: 12 residues. Germline V gene data show CDR1 as LNHDA and CDR2 as SQIVND (reference sequence). CDR3 loop: CASSDKQGEQFF. The CDR3 DNA follows: TGTGCCAGTAGTGATAAACAGGGTGAGCAGTTCTTC.

This chain uses TRBV11-2 with TRBJ1-2; the D is unclear. Germline CDR1 and CDR2: SGHAT and FQNNGV. V was cut by 0 bases and J by 3 bases, with 5 bases left in between. The CDR3 is 13 amino acids. CDR3 residues: CASSLDPDYGYTF. In DNA, the CDR3 is TGTGCCAGCAGCTTAGATCCCGACTATGGCTACACCTTC.

The chain uses TRBV4-1 and TRBJ2-3; 14 positions agree with TRBD2. Per the germline V gene, CDR1 is MGHRA and CDR2 is YSYEKL. With 6 bases clipped from V and 1 base from J, the junction kept 3 bases outside the gene matches. The CDR3 is made up of 16 amino acids. The CDR3 bases are TGCGCCAGCAGGACTAGCGGGAGGGAAGGCACAGATACGCAGTATTTT. Translated: CASRTSGREGTDTQYF.

Regarding this clone: One end of the junction fails to match germline, which may point to a read error. V gene TRBV7-7 combines with J gene TRBJ1-5, with 8 positions matching TRBD1. Germline lookup yields CDR1 SSHAT and CDR2 FNYEAQ (reference sequence). This CDR3 is built from 14 residues. In DNA form, the CDR3 reads TGTGCTAGCAGCCCACCGGACAGGGATCCGCCCCAGCATTTT. It codes for CASSPPDRDPPQHF.

The chain carries TRBV30 and TRBJ1-4; D may be TRBD1 (5 bases). This CDR3 spans 13 amino acids. V was shortened by 1 base and J by 8 bases, with 11 bases between the two germline ends. Looked up from germline, CDR1 is GTSNPN and CDR2 is SVGIG (reference sequence). In DNA, the CDR3 is TGTGCCTGGAGTGAAGGGCAGGGCGAAAAACTGTTTTTT. Its protein is CAWSEGQGEKLFF.

The chain recombines TRBV6-1 with TRBJ1-4; D possibly corresponds to TRBD1 (5 bases). Germline CDR1 MNHNS, CDR2 SASEGT. This CDR3 contains 15 residues. Trimming removed 2 bases at V and 8 bases at J, with 15 bases between. The DNA of the CDR3 is TGTGCCAGCAGTGAAAATGAGGGTGGGGGGGAAAAACTGTTTTTT. It yields the protein CASSENEGGGEKLFF.

The chain carries TRBV5-6 and TRBJ1-2; no clear D. The CDR3 contains 15 residues. CDR1 and CDR2 from the germline V gene are SGHDT and YYEEEE. Trimming removed 0 bases at V and 1 base at J, with 10 bases between. CDR3 loop: CASSLDYSNNYGYTF. Here the CDR3 DNA reads TGTGCCAGCAGCTTGGATTACAGTAATAACTATGGCTACACCTTC.

The chain is built from TRBV11-2 and TRBJ2-7; 12 nucleotides agree with TRBD2. Germline V gene data show CDR1 as SGHAT and CDR2 as FQNNGV. This CDR3 has 16 residues. Trimming cost V 3 bases and J 5 bases; bases outside gene matches: 8. The CDR3 region is CASSFNLAGGLDEQYF. The CDR3 DNA follows: TGTGCCAGCAGCTTCAACCTAGCGGGAGGGCTAGACGAGCAGTACTTC.